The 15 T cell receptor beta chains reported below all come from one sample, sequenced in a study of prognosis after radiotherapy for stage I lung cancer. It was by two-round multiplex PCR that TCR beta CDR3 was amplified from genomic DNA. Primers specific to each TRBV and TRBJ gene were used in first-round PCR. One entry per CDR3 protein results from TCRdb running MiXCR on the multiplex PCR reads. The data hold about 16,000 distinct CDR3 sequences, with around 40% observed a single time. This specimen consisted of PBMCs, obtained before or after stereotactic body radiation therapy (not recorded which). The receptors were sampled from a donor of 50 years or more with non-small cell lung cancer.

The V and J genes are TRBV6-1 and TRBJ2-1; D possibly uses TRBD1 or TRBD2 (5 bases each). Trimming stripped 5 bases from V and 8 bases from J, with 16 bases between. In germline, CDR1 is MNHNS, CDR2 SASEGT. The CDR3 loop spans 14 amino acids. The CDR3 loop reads CASSTFEGQDEQFF. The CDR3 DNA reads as TGTGCCAGCAGTACCTTTGAGGGGCAGGATGAGCAGTTCTTC.

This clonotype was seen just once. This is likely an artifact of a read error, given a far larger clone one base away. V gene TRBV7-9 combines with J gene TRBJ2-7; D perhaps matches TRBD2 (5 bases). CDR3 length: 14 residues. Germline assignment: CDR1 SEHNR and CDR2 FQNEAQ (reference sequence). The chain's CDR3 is CAISLGGGLYEQYF. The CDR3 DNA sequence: TGTGCCATCAGCTTAGGAGGCGGGCTCTACGAGCAGTACTTC.

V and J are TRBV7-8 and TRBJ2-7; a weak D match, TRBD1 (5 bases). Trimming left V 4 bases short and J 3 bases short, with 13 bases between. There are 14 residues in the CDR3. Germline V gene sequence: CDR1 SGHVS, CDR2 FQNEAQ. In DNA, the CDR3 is TGTGCCAGCAGCTCCCGGACAAAAGGCTACGAGCAGTACTTC. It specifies CASSSRTKGYEQYF.

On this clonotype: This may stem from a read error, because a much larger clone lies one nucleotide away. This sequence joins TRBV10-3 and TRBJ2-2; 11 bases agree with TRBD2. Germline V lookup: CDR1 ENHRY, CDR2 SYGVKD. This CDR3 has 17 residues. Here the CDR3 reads CAINTGTSGRNTAELFF. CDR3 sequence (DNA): TGTGCCATCAATACCGGGACTAGCGGTAGGAACACCGCGGAGCTGTTTTTT.

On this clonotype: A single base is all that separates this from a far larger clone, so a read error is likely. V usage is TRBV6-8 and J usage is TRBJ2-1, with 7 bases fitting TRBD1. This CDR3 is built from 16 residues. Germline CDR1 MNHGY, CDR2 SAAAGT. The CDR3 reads CDSSVTRDSSYNEQFF. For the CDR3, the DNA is TGTGACAGCAGTGTAACCAGGGACAGCTCCTACAATGAGCAGTTCTTC.

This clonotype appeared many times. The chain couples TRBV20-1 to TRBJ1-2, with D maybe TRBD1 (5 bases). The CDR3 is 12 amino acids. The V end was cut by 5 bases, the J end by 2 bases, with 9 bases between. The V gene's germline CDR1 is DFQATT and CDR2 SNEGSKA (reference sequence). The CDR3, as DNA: TGCAGTGCTTTAGACAGAAACTATGGCTACACCTTC. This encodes CSALDRNYGYTF.

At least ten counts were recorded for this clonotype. The CDR3 DNA reads TGCGCCAGCAGAGCTCAAGGCCCTGAAGCTTTCTTT. Its protein is CASRAQGPEAFF. This chain joins TRBV5-1 and TRBJ1-1; D call uncertain. V gave up 5 bases and J gave up 6 bases, with 11 bases separating them. This CDR3 region has 12 residues. The V gene's germline CDR1 is SGHRS and CDR2 YFSETQ. The full variable domain, rest sourced from reference TRBV5-1 and TRBJ1-1, is KAGVTQTPRYLIKTRGQQVTLSCSPISGHRSVSWYQQTPGQGLQFLFEYFSETQRNKGNFPGRFSGRQFSNSRSEMNVSTLELGDSALYLCASRAQGPEAFFGQGTRLTVV.

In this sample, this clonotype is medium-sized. Here the CDR3 reads CASTLTSGRTDTQYF. The CDR3 DNA sequence: TGTGCCAGTACCCTAACTAGCGGTCGCACAGATACGCAGTATTTT. The chain has TRBV19 and TRBJ2-3; 8 nucleotides align to TRBD2. The CDR3 totals 15 residues. Germline V CDR1 and CDR2: LNHDA, SQIVND (reference sequence). V gave up 7 bases and J gave up 1 base; unmatched junction bases: 7.

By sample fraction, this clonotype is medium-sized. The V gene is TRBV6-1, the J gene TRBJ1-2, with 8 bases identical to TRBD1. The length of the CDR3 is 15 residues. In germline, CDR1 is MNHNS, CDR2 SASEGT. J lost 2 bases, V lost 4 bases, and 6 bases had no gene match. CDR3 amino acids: CASSALQGANYGYTF. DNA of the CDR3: TGTGCCAGCAGTGCCCTCCAGGGGGCCAACTATGGCTACACCTTC.

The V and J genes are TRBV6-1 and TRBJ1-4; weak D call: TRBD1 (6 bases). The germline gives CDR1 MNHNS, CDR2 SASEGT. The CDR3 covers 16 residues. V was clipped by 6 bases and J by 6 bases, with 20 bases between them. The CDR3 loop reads CASSRGVVQGDEKLFF. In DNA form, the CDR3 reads TGTGCCAGCAGCCGGGGGGTCGTACAGGGTGATGAAAAACTGTTTTTT.

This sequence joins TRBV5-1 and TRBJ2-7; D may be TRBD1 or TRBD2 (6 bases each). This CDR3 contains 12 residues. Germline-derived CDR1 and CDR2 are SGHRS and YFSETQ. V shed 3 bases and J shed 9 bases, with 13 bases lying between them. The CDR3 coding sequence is TGCGCCAGCAGCTCGGGGGCCAGTTCGCAGTACTTC. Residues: CASSSGASSQYF.

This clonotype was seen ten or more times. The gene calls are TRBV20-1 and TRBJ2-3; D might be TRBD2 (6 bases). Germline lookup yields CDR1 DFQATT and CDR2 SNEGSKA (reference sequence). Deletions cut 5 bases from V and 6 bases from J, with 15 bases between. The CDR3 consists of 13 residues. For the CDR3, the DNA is TGCAGTGCTCCGACTAGTGGGCATGATACGCAGTATTTT. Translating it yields CSAPTSGHDTQYF.

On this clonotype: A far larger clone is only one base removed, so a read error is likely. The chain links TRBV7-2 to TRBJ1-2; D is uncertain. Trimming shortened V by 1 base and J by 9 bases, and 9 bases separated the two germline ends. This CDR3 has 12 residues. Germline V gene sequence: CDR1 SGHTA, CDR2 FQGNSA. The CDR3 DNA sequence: TGTGCCAGCAGCTTAGTAAAGGGTCGCTACACCTTC. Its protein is CASSLVKGRYTF.

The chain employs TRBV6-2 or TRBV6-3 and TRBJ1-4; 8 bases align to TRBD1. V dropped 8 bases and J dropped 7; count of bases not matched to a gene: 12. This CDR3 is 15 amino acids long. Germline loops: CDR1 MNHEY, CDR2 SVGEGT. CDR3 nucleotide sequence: TGTGCCAGCTCCCCGTTTCAGGGGGCGGGTGAAAAACTGTTTTTT. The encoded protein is CASSPFQGAGEKLFF.

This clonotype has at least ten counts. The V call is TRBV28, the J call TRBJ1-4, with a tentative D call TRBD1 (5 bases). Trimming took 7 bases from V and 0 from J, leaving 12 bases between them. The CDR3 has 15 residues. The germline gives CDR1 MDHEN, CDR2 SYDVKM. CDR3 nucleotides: TGTGCCAGCAACCCAGGGTCCCCAACTAATGAAAAACTGTTTTTT. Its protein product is CASNPGSPTNEKLFF.